These 17 T cell receptor beta chains originate from one sample sequenced in a study of blood T cell repertoires in COVID-19. The protocol was immunoSEQ multiplex PCR, while the TCRdb copy is restricted to in-frame clones and leaves out a portion. Among roughly 280,000 clones listed, approximately 92% were seen once. Specimen: PBMCs or T cells enriched from blood (not recorded which). Receptors originate from a woman younger than 30 who had recovered from COVID-19.

The gene calls are TRBV5-6 and TRBJ2-5; possible D gene TRBD2, 6 bases. This CDR3 has 16 amino acids. Germline V gene sequence: CDR1 SGHDT, CDR2 YYEEEE. The germline V and J ends were trimmed by 4 bases and 7 bases, with 23 bases remaining between them. As DNA, the CDR3 is TGTGCCAGCAGCGATGGAGGTCGGGGGTGGCCAGGGACCCAGTACTTC. Protein sequence: CASSDGGRGWPGTQYF. Filled out from reference TRBV5-6 and TRBJ2-5, the complete variable domain reads DAGVTQSPTHLIKTRGQQVTLRCSPKSGHDTVSWYQQALGQGPQFIFQYYEEEERQRGNFPDRFSGHQFPNYSSELNVNALLLGDSALYLCASSDGGRGWPGTQYFGPGTRLLVL.

This rearrangement joins TRBV18 to TRBJ2-2; maybe TRBD2 (5 bases). V was cut by 2 bases and J by 1 base, with 8 bases left in between. The V gene's germline CDR1 is KGHSH and CDR2 LQKENI. The CDR3 is 15 amino acids. CDR3 in amino acids: CASSPTAGNTGELFF. The DNA of the CDR3 is TGTGCCAGCTCACCAACGGCGGGGAACACCGGGGAGCTGTTTTTT.

The rearrangement uses TRBV2 and TRBJ2-3, with a weak D call TRBD2 (5 bases). CDR1 SNHLY and CDR2 FYNNEI come from the germline V gene. V lost 6 bases, J lost 1 base, and 11 bases lay in between. The CDR3 consists of 14 residues. CDR3 loop: CASRDFHGTDTQYF. The CDR3, as DNA: TGTGCCAGCAGGGACTTTCACGGCACAGATACGCAGTATTTT. The complete variable domain, with remaining parts taken from reference TRBV2 and TRBJ2-3, reads EPEVTQTPSHQVTQMGQEVILRCVPISNHLYFYWYRQILGQKVEFLVSFYNNEISEKSEIFDDQFSVERPDGSNFTLKIRSTKLEDSAMYFCASRDFHGTDTQYFGPGTRLTVL.

The chain employs TRBV28 and TRBJ1-1; 10 bases line up with TRBD1. The CDR3 has 18 residues. Unmatched junction bases numbered 15, after V lost 3 bases and J lost 5 bases. CDR1 is MDHEN, CDR2 SYDVKM, per germline. CDR3 nucleotide sequence: TGTGCCAGCAGTTTCATCCCCACGGGACAGGGGATGGAAACTGAAGCTTTCTTT. It translates to CASSFIPTGQGMETEAFF.

This clone showed up just once. The V call is TRBV10-2, the J call TRBJ1-1; possible D gene TRBD1, 6 bases. Germline V gene lookup returns CDR1 WSHSY and CDR2 SAAADI. The CDR3 extends over 11 amino acids. The germline V and J ends were trimmed by 7 bases and 6 bases, with 9 bases remaining between them. The CDR3 here is CASIRGAEAFF. The CDR3 nucleotides read TGCGCCAGCATCAGGGGTGCTGAAGCTTTCTTT.

The V gene is TRBV19, the J gene TRBJ1-2; no reliable D call. The CDR3 is 18 residues long. V lost 4 bases and J lost 4, with 25 bases in between. CDR1 is LNHDA and CDR2 is SQIVND in the germline V gene (reference sequence). CDR3 loop: CASSTVPSTARESYGYTF. The CDR3 nucleotides read TGTGCCAGTAGTACCGTCCCCTCTACGGCCCGGGAGAGCTATGGCTACACCTTC.

J is TRBJ2-3 and V is TRBV5-4; 13 bases agree with TRBD2. This CDR3 is 17 amino acids long. The germline V gene has CDR1 SGHNT and CDR2 YYREEE (reference sequence). V dropped 0 bases and J dropped 1; count of bases not matched to a gene: 2. CDR3 amino acids: CASSLVTSGGRTDTQYF. Written as DNA, the CDR3 is TGTGCCAGCAGCTTGGTGACTAGCGGGGGGCGCACAGATACGCAGTATTTT.

CDR3 residues: CASSPRTGGGTEAFF. The CDR3 bases are TGTGCCAGCAGTCCGCGGACAGGGGGCGGGACTGAAGCTTTCTTT. The rearrangement joins TRBV2 to TRBJ1-1; 11 nucleotides line up with TRBD1. Germline-derived CDR1 and CDR2 are SNHLY and FYNNEI. This CDR3 comprises 15 residues. Unmatched junction bases numbered 7, after V lost 5 bases and J lost 5 bases.

The chain links TRBV2 to TRBJ1-5, with D possibly being TRBD1 (6 bases). V lost 5 bases to trimming and J lost 0 bases, with 17 bases between them. CDR1 SNHLY and CDR2 FYNNEI come from the germline V gene. This CDR3 comprises 17 residues. CDR3 sequence: CASSRDTGGNSNQPQHF. The CDR3 DNA reads as TGTGCCAGCAGTCGGGACACCGGGGGGAATAGCAATCAGCCCCAGCATTTT.

The chain carries TRBV6-5 and TRBJ1-4, with a possible D match to TRBD1 (5 bases). This CDR3 is built from 14 residues. CDR1 and CDR2 from the germline V gene are MNHEY and SVGAGI. V shed 2 bases and J shed 5 bases, with 9 bases lying between them. As DNA, the CDR3 is TGTGCCAGCAGTTACCGGCAGGGAAATGAAAAACTGTTTTTT. Protein product: CASSYRQGNEKLFF.

This clone was detected once. Other DNA sequences within the sample encode an identical CDR3. V is TRBV27 and J is TRBJ1-2; TRBD1 might be the D (6 bases). V was cut by 6 bases and J by 1 base, with 9 bases left in between. From germline, CDR1 is MNHEY and CDR2 SMNVEV (reference sequence). CDR3 size: 13 residues. Written as DNA, the CDR3 is TGTGCCAGCAGCCTCAGGGGTAACTATGGCTACACCTTC. It yields the protein CASSLRGNYGYTF.

This chain connects TRBV7-5 to TRBJ2-1; the table assigns TRBD2, which was not confirmed against the DNA. TRBV7-5 is reported as a pseudogene. The CDR3 contains 14 residues. CDR3 sequence reads: CARSSPGGGNEQFF. The CDR3 DNA follows: TGTGCCAGAAGCTCCCCCGGCGGGGGAAATGAGCAGTTCTTC.

CDR3 nucleotide sequence: TGTGCCAGCAGTGAGACAGGGGAAGACACTGAAGCTTTCTTT. Translated: CASSETGEDTEAFF. The rearrangement joins TRBV6-4 to TRBJ1-1; 8 bases map to TRBD1. The germline V gene encodes CDR1 MRHNA and CDR2 SNTAGT. The J segment lost 3 bases and the V segment lost 3 bases, leaving 3 bases of the junction unmatched. The CDR3 spans 14 residues.

This chain connects TRBV2 to TRBJ2-2, with TRBD1 identical over 12 bases. This CDR3 spans 15 amino acids. Trimming took 10 bases from V and 6 from J; bases not matched to a gene: 9. In germline, CDR1 is SNHLY, CDR2 FYNNEI. The CDR3 is CATLGGQGAPGELFF. CDR3 coding DNA: TGTGCCACCCTTGGGGGACAGGGGGCGCCCGGGGAGCTGTTTTTT.

This chain links TRBV7-2 with TRBJ2-3; 11 bases agree with TRBD2. The germline gives CDR1 SGHTA, CDR2 FQGNSA. The CDR3 runs to 16 residues. Trimming took 4 bases from V and 5 from J; bases not matched to a gene: 8. CDR3 nucleotides: TGTGCCAGCAGCTACCTAGCGGGGGGCAATCGAGATACGCAGTATTTT. Translation: CASSYLAGGNRDTQYF.

The chain links TRBV19 to TRBJ2-1; 9 nucleotides match TRBD2. The germline gives CDR1 LNHDA, CDR2 SQIVND (reference sequence). The CDR3 consists of 15 residues. The V segment lost 4 bases and the J segment 2 bases; nucleotides outside the gene matches: 3. The CDR3 region has the DNA TGTGCCAGTAGTAGCGGGGGGGCGACCTACAATGAGCAGTTCTTC. Its protein product is CASSSGGATYNEQFF.

The rearrangement links TRBV27 to TRBJ1-1; weak D call: TRBD1 (5 bases). With 6 bases removed from V and 2 bases from J, the gap between germline ends came to 13 bases. The germline gives CDR1 MNHEY, CDR2 SMNVEV (reference sequence). CDR3 length: 14 amino acids. The CDR3 DNA follows: TGTGCCAGCAGCCCCACGACAGTAAACACTGAAGCTTTCTTT. Translating it yields CASSPTTVNTEAFF.